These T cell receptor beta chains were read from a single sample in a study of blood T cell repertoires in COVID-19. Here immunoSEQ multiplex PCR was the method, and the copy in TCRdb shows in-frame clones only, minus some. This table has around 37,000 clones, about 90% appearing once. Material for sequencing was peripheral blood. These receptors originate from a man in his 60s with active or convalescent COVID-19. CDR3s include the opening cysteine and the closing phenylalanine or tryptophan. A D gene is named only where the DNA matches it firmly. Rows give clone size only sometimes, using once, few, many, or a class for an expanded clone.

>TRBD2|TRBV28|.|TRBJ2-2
TGTGCCAGCAGTGCCCGCGGGGGGGGCAGCACCGGGGAGCTGTTTTTT
CASSARGGGSTGELFF
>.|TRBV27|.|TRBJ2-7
TGTGCCAGCAGTTTATCATCGCCAGGGAAGGCCTACGAGCAGTACTTC
CASSLSSPGKAYEQYF
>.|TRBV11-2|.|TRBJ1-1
TGTGCCAGCAGCTTAGACAGGGTAGCTTTCTTT
CASSLDRVAFF
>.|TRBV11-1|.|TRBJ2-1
TGTGCCAGCAGCCTTGGAAGGGAGCGGGTCAATGAGCAGTTCTTC
CASSLGRERVNEQFF
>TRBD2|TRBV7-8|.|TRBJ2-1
TGTGCCAGCAGCTCACCGGGGACTAGTCAGAATGAGCAGTTCTTC
CASSSPGTSQNEQFF
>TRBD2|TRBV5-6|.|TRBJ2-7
TGTGCCAGCAGCGGAAAAGGACTAGCGGGAGGGCCTAGGTCCTACGAGCAGTACTTC
CASSGKGLAGGPRSYEQYF
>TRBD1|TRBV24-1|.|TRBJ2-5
TGTGCCACCAGCCCCTTGAGGGCAGCAGGGGGTGAGACCCAGTACTTC
CATSPLRAAGGETQYF
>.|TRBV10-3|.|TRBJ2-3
TGTGCCATCAGACCGGGACTTGGCACAGATACGCAGTATTTT
CAIRPGLGTDTQYF
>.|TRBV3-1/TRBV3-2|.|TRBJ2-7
TGTGCCAGCAGCCAACGACGGGACGAGCAGTACTTC
CASSQRRDEQYF
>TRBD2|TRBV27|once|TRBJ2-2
TGTGCCAGCAGTCTCCGAGCGGGAGGAGGACCGGGGGAGCTGTTTTTT
CASSLRAGGGPGELFF
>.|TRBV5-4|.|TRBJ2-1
TGTGCCAGCAGCTTGAACAGGCGGGAGCAGTTCTTC
CASSLNRREQFF
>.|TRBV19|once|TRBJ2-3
TGTGCCAGCGGAGTTTGGGGGGTTGATACGCAGTATTTT
CASGVWGVDTQYF
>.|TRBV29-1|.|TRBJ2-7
TGCAGCGTTGATGTTAGCGCCGAGCAGTACTTC
CSVDVSAEQYF
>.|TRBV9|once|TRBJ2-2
TGTGCCAGCAGCGTTCTTCGGTACGGGGAGCTGTTTTTT
CASSVLRYGELFF
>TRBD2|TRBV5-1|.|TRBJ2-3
TGCGCCAGCAGCACCGGACTAGTTAGCACAGATACGCAGTATTTT
CASSTGLVSTDTQYF
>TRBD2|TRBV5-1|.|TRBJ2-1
TGCGCCAGCAGTCTGGGACTAGTCAGTGAGCAGTTCTTC
CASSLGLVSEQFF
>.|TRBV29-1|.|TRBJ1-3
TGCAGCGTCTCCGGTACAGGAAAAGGGGGAAACACCATATATTTT
CSVSGTGKGGNTIYF
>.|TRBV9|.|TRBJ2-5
TGTGCCAGCAGCGTAGGAAGCAGGGCGCTAGAGACCCAGTACTTC
CASSVGSRALETQYF
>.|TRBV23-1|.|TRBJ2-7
TGCGCCAGCAGTCAATCCCCGTCAGGGGTCATGGCTTACGAGCAGTACTTC
CASSQSPSGVMAYEQYF
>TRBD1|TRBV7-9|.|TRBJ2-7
TGTGCCAGCAGATCCGACAGGGCAGGTGGCTACGAGCAGTACTTC
CASRSDRAGGYEQYF
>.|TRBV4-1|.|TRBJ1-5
TGCGCCAGCAGCCAAGGGTACCTTGGACAGCAAAATCAGCCCCAGCATTTT
CASSQGYLGQQNQPQHF
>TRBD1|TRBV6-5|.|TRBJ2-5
TGTGCCAGCAGGAAGCCGGGACAGAAAGAGACCCAGTACTTC
CASRKPGQKETQYF
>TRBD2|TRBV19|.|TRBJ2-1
TGTGCCAGTAGTCCCGTAGCGGGACGAGAGCAGTTCTTC
CASSPVAGREQFF
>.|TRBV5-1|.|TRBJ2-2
TGCGCCAGCAGCCGAGGACATGCCGCCAATTCGTTAAACACCGGGGAGCTGTTTTTT
CASSRGHAANSLNTGELFF
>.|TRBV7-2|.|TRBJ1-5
TGTGCCAGCAGACTTACCGGGATGGATCAGCCCCAGCATTTT
CASRLTGMDQPQHF
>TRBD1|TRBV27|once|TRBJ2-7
TGTGCCAGCAGTTTTAGGGGACCTCAGATGAGGGGGCCTTACGAGCAGTACTTC
CASSFRGPQMRGPYEQYF
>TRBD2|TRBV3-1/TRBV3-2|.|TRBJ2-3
TGTGCCAGCAGCCTACTAGCGGGAGGAAGATCCACAGATACGCAGTATTTT
CASSLLAGGRSTDTQYF
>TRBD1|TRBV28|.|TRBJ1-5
TGTGCCAGCAGTTTCGGGACAGGGACTCATCAGCCCCAGCATTTT
CASSFGTGTHQPQHF
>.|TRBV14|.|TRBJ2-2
TGTGCCAGCAGCCGGACATTAGGGGGAGCCGGGGAGCTGTTTTTT
CASSRTLGGAGELFF
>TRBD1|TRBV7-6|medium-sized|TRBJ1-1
TGTGCCAGCAGCTCGACAGGGTACACTGAAGCTTTCTTT
CASSSTGYTEAFF
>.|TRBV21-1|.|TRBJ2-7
TGTGCCAGCAGCACAGACAAGAAGAAAAGCTCCTACGAGCAGTACTTC
CASSTDKKKSSYEQYF
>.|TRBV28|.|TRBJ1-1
TGTGCCAGCAGTTTATGGTCTTTTATCGGAGGGGCAGGGCTGAACACTGAAGCTTTCTTT
CASSLWSFIGGAGLNTEAFF
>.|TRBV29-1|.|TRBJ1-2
TGCAGCGTTCGGACAGAACAACGGGGCTACACCTTC
CSVRTEQRGYTF
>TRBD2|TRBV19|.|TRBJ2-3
TGTGCCAGTAGTCTGACTAGCGGTGTTCCGGGGGCAGATACGCAGTATTTT
CASSLTSGVPGADTQYF
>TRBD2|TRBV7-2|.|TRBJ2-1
TGTGCCAGCAGCCCGGGGTCTAGCGGGAGCAATGAGCAGTTCTTC
CASSPGSSGSNEQFF
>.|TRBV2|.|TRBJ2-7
TGTGCCAGCGACTTAGGACAGTCGTACTACGAGCAGTACTTC
CASDLGQSYYEQYF
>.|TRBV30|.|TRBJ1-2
TGTGCCTGGAGTTCAGGGTATGGAGTAGATGGCTACACCTTC
CAWSSGYGVDGYTF
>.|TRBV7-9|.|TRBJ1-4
TGTGCCAGCAGCTTTCTTAGCGGGGGGCGCGGAGAAAAACTGTTTTTT
CASSFLSGGRGEKLFF
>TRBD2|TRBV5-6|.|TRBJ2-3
TGTGCCAGCAGCGCAAGCGGGAGGGTCACAGATACGCAGTATTTT
CASSASGRVTDTQYF
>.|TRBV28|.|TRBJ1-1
TGTGCCAGCAGTTTTCCCCAGGGGCGGAACACTGAAGCTTTCTTT
CASSFPQGRNTEAFF
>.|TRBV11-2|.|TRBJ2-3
TGTGCCAGCAGCCCCGGGACTCCGTCGATCGATACGCAGTATTTT
CASSPGTPSIDTQYF
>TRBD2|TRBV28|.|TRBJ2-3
TGTGCCAGCGTAGGACTAGCGGGAGGTCGGGGTCTCGCAGATACGCAGTATTTT
CASVGLAGGRGLADTQYF
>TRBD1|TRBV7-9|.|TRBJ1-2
TGTGCCAGCAGCTTTTTCTCGGGACAGACTAACTATGGCTACACCTTC
CASSFFSGQTNYGYTF
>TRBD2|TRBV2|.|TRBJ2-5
TGTGCCAGCAACACCCGGGGGGGGGAAGGAGAGACCCAGTACTTC
CASNTRGGEGETQYF